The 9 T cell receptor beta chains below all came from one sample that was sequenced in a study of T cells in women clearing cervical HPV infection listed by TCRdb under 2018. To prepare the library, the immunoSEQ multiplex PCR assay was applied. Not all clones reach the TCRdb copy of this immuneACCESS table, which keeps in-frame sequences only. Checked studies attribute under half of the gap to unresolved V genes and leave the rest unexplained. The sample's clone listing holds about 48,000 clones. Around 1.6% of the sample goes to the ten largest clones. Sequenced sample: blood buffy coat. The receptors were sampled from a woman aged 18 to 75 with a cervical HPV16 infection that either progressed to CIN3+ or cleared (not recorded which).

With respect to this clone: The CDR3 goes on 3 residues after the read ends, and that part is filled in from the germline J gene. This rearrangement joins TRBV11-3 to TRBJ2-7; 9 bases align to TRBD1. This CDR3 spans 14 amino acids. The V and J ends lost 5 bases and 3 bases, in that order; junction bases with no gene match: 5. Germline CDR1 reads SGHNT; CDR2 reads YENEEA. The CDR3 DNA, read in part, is TGTGCCAGCAGCGCCCGGGGACAGGGCTACGAG. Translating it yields CASSARGQGYE. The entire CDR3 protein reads CASSARGQGYEQYF.

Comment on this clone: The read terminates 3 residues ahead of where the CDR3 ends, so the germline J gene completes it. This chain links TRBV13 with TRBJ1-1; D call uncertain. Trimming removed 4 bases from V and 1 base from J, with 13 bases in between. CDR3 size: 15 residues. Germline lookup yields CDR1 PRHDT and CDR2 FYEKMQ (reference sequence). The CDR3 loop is CASSSHRKANTEAFF. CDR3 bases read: TGTGCCAGCAGCTCGCATCGAAAAGCGAACACTGAA.

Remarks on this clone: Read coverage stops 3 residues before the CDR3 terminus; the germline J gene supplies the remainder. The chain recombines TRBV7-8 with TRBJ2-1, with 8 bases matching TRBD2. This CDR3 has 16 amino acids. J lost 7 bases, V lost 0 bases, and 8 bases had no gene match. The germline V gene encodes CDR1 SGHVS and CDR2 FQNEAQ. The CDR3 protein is CASSLAGAGVRNEQFF. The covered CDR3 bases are TGTGCCAGCAGCTTAGCGGGAGCGGGAGTAAGGAATGAG.

This CDR3 reads CASAIAGGERDTQYF. Incomplete CDR3 DNA: TGTGCCAGCGCTATAGCGGGAGGAGAGCGAGATACG. V is TRBV28 and J is TRBJ2-3; 10 positions agree with TRBD2. The CDR3 end falls 3 residues outside the read, so it is completed with the germline J gene. V shed 8 bases and J 5 bases; nucleotides not matched to a gene: 10. CDR3 size: 15 residues. Germline CDR1 reads MDHEN; CDR2 reads SYDVKM.

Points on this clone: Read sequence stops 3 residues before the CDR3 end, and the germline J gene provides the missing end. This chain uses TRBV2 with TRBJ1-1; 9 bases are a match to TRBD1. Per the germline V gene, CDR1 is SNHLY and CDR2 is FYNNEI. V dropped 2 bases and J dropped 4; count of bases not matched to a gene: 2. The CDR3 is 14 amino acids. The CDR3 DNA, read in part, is TGTGCCAGCAGTGAAACAGGGGGCGCCACTGAA. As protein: CASSETGGATE. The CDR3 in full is CASSETGGATEAFF.

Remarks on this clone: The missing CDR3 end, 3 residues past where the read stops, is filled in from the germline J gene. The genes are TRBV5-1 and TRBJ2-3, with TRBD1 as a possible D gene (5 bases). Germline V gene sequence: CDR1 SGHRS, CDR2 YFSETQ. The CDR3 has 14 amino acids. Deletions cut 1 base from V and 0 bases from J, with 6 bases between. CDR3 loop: CASSLTGSTDTQYF. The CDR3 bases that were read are TGCGCCAGCAGCTTGACAGGTAGCACAGATACG. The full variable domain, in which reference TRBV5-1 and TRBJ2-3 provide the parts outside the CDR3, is KAGVTQTPRYLIKTRGQQVTLSCSPISGHRSVSWYQQTPGQGLQFLFEYFSETQRNKGNFPGRFSGRQFSNSRSEMNVSTLELGDSALYLCASSLTGSTDTQYFGPGTRLTVL.

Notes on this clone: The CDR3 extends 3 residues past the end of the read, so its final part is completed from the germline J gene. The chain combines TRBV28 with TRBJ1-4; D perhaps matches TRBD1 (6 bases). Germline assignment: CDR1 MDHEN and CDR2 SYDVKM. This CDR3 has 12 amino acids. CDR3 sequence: CASRPPEQGLFF. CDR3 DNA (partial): TGTGCCAGCAGACCTCCCGAACAGGGA.

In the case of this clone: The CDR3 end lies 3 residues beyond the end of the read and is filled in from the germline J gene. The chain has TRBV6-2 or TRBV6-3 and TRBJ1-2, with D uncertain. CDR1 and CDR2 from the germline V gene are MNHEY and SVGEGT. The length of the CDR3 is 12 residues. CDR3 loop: CASSYGGAGYTF. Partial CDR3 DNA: TGTGCCAGCAGTTATGGTGGAGCGGGC.

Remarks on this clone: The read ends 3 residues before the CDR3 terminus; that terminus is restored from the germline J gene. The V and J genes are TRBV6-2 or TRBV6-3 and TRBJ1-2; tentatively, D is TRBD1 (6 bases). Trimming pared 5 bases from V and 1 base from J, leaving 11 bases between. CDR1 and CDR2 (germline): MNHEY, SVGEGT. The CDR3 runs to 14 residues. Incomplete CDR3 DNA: TGTGCCAGCAGTGAGGACAGCAATAACTATGGC. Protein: CASSEDSNNYG. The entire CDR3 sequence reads CASSEDSNNYGYTF.